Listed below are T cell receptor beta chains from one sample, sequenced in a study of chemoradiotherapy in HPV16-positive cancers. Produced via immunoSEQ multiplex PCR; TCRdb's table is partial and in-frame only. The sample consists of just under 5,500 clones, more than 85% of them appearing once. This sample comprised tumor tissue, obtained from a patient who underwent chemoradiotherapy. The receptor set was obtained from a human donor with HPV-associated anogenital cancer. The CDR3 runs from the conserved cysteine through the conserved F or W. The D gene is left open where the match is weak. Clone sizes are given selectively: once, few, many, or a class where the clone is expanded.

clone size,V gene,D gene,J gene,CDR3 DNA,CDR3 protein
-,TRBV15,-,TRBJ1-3,TGTGCCACCAGCAGCGGGACCAGCTTTGGAAACACCATATATTTT,CATSSGTSFGNTIYF
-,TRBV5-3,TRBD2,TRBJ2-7,TGTGCCAGAAACTTGAGCGGGGGAAAATGTCACGAGCAGTACTTC,CARNLSGGKCHEQYF
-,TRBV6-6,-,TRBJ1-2,TGTGCCAGCAGTTATTGGGAGGACTATGGCTACACCTTC,CASSYWEDYGYTF
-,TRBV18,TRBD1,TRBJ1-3,TGTGCCAGCTCACTCTTACAGGGGGCGGCAACAGGACGTCCTGGAAACACCATATATTTT,CASSLLQGAATGRPGNTIYF
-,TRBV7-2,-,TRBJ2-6,TGTGCCAGCAGCCCAAGTTCCAGCTCTGGGGCCAACGTCCTGACTTTC,CASSPSSSSGANVLTF
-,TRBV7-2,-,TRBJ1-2,TGTGCCAGCAGCCCATACAGGGCCGGAGGGTCTGGCTACACCTTC,CASSPYRAGGSGYTF
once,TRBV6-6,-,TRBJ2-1,TGTGCCAGCAGTTACTCGCTCAATGAGCAGTTCTTC,CASSYSLNEQFF
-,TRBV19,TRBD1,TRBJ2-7,TGTGCCAGTAACACCGGGACAGGGAATCCCTACGAGCAGTACTTC,CASNTGTGNPYEQYF
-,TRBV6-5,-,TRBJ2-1,TGTGCCAGCAGTCAACAGGATGAGCAGTTCTTC,CASSQQDEQFF
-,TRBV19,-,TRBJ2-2,TGTGCCAGTAGGCGACCGGGACAAATGAACACCGGGGAGCTGTTTTTT,CASRRPGQMNTGELFF
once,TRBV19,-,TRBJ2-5,TGTGCCAGTAGTACAGGGGGGGTGACCCAGTACTTC,CASSTGGVTQYF
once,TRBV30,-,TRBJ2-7,TGTGCCTGGAGTGTAGGGGACTTCCTGATGGAGCAGTACTTC,CAWSVGDFLMEQYF
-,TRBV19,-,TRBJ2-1,TGTGCCAGTAGGGCCGCTGGAGGTGAGCAGTTCTTC,CASRAAGGEQFF
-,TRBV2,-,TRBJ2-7,TGTGCCAGCAGTGAGGTCGCTAGCTCCTACGAGCAGTACTTC,CASSEVASSYEQYF
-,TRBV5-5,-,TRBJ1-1,TGTGCCAGCAGCTTGTCCAGGGCTGACACTGAAGCTTTCTTT,CASSLSRADTEAFF
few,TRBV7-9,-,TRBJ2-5,TGTGCCAGCAGCTTAGGGCCACAGCTACAAGAGACCCAGTACTTC,CASSLGPQLQETQYF
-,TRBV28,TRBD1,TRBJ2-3,TGTGCCAGCAGCCAGGGGGCTAGCACAGATACGCAGTATTTT,CASSQGASTDTQYF
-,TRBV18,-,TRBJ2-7,TGTGCCAGCTCACCAGGCAACCCCTACGAGCAGTACTTC,CASSPGNPYEQYF
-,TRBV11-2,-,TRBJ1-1,TGTGCCAGCAGCGTATCGCAGGGGAGTTGGTACACTGAAGCTTTCTTT,CASSVSQGSWYTEAFF
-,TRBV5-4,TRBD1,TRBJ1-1,TGTGCCAGCAGCATAAACAGGGGTCTCAAAACTTTCTTT,CASSINRGLKTFF
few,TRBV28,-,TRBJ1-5,TGTGCCAGCAGTTTGGGGTTATATCAGCCCCAGCATTTT,CASSLGLYQPQHF
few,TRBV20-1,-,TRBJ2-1,TGCAGTGCGAACAGGGTGAATGAGCAGTTCTTC,CSANRVNEQFF
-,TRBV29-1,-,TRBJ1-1,TGCAGCGTTGTCGTGAGACAGTGGTTGGGGACTGAAGCTTTCTTT,CSVVVRQWLGTEAFF
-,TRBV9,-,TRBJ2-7,TGTGCCAGCAGCCCTTGGGACGGACCCTACGAGCAGTACTTC,CASSPWDGPYEQYF
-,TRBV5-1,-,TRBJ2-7,TGCGCCAGCAGCCCCACGGTGGGGGTCGGGCTCGAGCAGTACTTC,CASSPTVGVGLEQYF
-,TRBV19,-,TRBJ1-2,TGTGCCAGTAGTATCGTCCGGGGCACCGGGGGCTACACCTTC,CASSIVRGTGGYTF
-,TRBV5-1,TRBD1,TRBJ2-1,TGCGCCAGCAGCGGAGGACAGGGGAGCTCCTACAATGAGCAGTTCTTC,CASSGGQGSSYNEQFF
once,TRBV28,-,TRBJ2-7,TGTGCCACCCAATGGGGACCCTACGAGCAGTACTTC,CATQWGPYEQYF
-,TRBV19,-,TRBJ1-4,TGTGCCAGTAGCTTCGGACAGATGGATGAAAAACTGTTTTTT,CASSFGQMDEKLFF
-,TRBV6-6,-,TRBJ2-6,TGTGCCAGCAGTCCACTTACTGCAACTGGGGCCAACGTCCTGACTTTC,CASSPLTATGANVLTF
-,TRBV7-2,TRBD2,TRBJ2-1,TGTGCCAGCAGCTTAACTAGCGGGCTCGGGGATGAGCAGTTCTTC,CASSLTSGLGDEQFF
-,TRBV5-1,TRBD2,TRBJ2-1,TGCGCCAGCGAAGCTAGCGGGGGGAACTACAATGAGCAGTTCTTC,CASEASGGNYNEQFF
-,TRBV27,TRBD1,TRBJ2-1,TGTGCCAGCAGTTTGGACAGGGGGAAAGATGAGCAGTTCTTC,CASSLDRGKDEQFF
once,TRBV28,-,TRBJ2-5,TGTGCCAGCAGGGGCAGGTGGGGGAAGATCCAAGAGACCCAGTACTTC,CASRGRWGKIQETQYF
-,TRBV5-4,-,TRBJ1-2,TGTGCCAGCAGCTTGGTGGGATTCTACACCTTC,CASSLVGFYTF